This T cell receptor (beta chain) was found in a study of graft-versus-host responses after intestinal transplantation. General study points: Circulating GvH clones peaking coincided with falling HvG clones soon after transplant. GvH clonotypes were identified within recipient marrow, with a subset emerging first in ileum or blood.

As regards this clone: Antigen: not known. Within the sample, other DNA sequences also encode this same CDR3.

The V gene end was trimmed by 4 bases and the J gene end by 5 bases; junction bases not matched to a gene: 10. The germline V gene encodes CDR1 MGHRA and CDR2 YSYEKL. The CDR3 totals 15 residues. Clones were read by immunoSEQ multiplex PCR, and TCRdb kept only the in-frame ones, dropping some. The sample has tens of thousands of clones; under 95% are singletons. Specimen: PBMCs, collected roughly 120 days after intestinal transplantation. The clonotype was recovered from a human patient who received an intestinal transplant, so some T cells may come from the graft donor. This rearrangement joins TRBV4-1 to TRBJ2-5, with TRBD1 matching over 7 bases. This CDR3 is CASSPIDRVRETQYF. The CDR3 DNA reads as TGCGCCAGCAGCCCAATTGACAGGGTCCGGGAGACCCAGTACTTC.